This T cell receptor beta chain was sequenced for a study of cytomegalovirus exposure and HLA in healthy donors. Looking at the study overall: Researchers found that roughly 80% of around 400 genotyped donors fell within the Caucasian-associated ancestry cluster.

The sample holds a few counts of this clone. Primers included in the PCR were 60 Vbeta and 13 Jbeta primers. Original processing notes: Roughly 12 million shared chains were among some 80 million unique TCR beta chains counted in a later analysis. TCRdb's table, derived via immunoSEQ multiplex PCR, lists solely in-frame clones and lacks some. Clone size and the V and J calls come from that table; the DNA yielded D and trimming. The table has a few hundred thousand clones, approximately 80% seen once; the top ten hold more than 0.3%. Germline V gene sequence: CDR1 SGHDN, CDR2 FVKESK. The trim removed 4 bases at V and 3 bases at J, leaving 5 bases unmatched. CDR3 length: 15 residues.

Sequencing used PBMCs. The TCR originated in a girl aged 2 to 9 in good health and CMV-seronegative. V gene TRBV14 combines with J gene TRBJ1-1; 10 bases agree with TRBD1. The CDR3: CASSPDRGADTEAFF. The CDR3 DNA sequence: TGTGCCAGCAGCCCGGACAGGGGGGCGGACACTGAAGCTTTCTTT.